What follows describes a single T cell receptor beta chain. This clone appeared a few times. The specificity of this receptor is unknown. No base-level quality is on record; no much larger clone is a single base apart. The entry originates in a study of cytomegalovirus exposure and HLA in healthy donors (dated by TCRdb to 2015 to 2018). Concerning the study at large: An earlier analysis of approximately 550 of the donors reported approximately 270 Gb of sequence data and about 100 million unique TCR beta sequences from approximately 180 million T cells. The study aimed to test whether signatures of past pathogen exposure could be identified by cataloging public T cell receptors. A later analysis re-analyzed previously published TCR beta repertoires from 500 to 700 donors and added high-resolution HLA genotyping to study TCR occurrence patterns. The later analysis used no new phenotypic data to find candidate immune exposures, relying instead on TCR beta sequences and their occurrence across donors. Among the roughly 400 genotyped donors, roughly 80% belonged to the genetic ancestry cluster associated with self-reported Caucasian donors. A later genetic analysis used genome-wide SNP genotypes for about 60% of the roughly 700 donors, treating that subset as a discovery cohort. Besides the first cohort of some 670 subjects, a separate validation cohort made up of 120 different subjects was used. All discovery cohort repertoires had been generated using a single sequencing platform. To predict cytomegalovirus infection status, the study brought together high-throughput TCR immunosequencing, statistical association of individual TCRs with disease status, and machine learning. Among about 400 genotyped donors of the cohort, an average of roughly 230,000 unique TCR beta nucleotide sequences was sequenced per donor, of which about 19% were non-productive. The number of donors typed differed by locus, with roughly 620-640 for A, B, C, DRB1 and DQB1, 522 for DQA1, 600 to 610 for DPA1, and some 470 for DPB1. HLA typing included class I and class II loci at four-digit resolution. About five DR-DQ haplotypes were treated as single units for association and clustering because of strong linkage in the cohort. An earlier analysis of about 600 of the donors used high-throughput TCR beta sequencing to judge whether each TCR beta V gene segment behaved as functional or pseudogenic. The study used immunosequencing to profile the T cell repertoires of several hundred subjects and linked those repertoires to cytomegalovirus serostatus. Alongside the repertoire data, information on donor age, sex, ethnicity and CMV serostatus was compiled. An early release that covered more than 550 HLA-typed donors contained approximately 320 gigabases of sequencing data and approximately 85 million unique TCR sequences.

The cohort was made up of under 800 healthy bone marrow donors. Cohort members were all nominally healthy when sampled, although unrecorded immune exposures were likely present. The donor was CMV seropositive and was included in the group of around 300 seropositive cohort members. Each donor provided a peripheral blood sample, and peripheral blood mononuclear cells were used for TCR beta sequencing. The Qiagen DNeasy Blood Extraction Kit was used to extract genomic DNA from the blood cell samples. Library preparation was by the immunoSEQ multiplex PCR assay. A mixture of 60 forward primers for TCR Vbeta segments and 13 reverse primers for TCR Jbeta segments was used in the multiplex PCR. A multiplex PCR assay on genomic DNA amplified the CDR3 region of rearranged TCR beta genes. Amplified TCR beta libraries were sequenced as 87-base-pair reads on the Illumina HiSeq System. On the study's bioinformatics: Across the 666 repertoires, a later analysis counted tens of millions of unique TCR beta chains, approximately 10 million of which were shared by at least two donors. To remove PCR and sequencing errors, raw reads were error-corrected and collapsed into unique sequences using a nearest-neighbor algorithm that merged closely related sequences. CDR3 sequences were aligned to IMGT reference sequences to assign V, D and J gene segments. For a sequence to be retained, at least a six-nucleotide match to both a V gene segment and a J gene segment was required. Rearrangements were called productive when the CDR3 lacked stop codons and stayed in frame with V and J; all others were non-productive. CDR3 was defined according to IMGT convention as the region running from the second conserved V-encoded cysteine to the conserved J-encoded phenylalanine. The earlier analysis of approximately 590 of the donors excluded any sequence lacking an unambiguous match to a single V gene segment. In an earlier analysis of approximately 610 of the donors, V segments were called functional above 56.7% productive rearrangements and were called segregating when the between-donor standard deviation exceeded 5%. A statistical classification framework was developed to diagnose cytomegalovirus status using the catalog of TCR beta chain sequences. A later analysis assigned V and J genes by comparing TCR nucleotide sequences with IMGT/GENE-DB human TR gene sequences. The TCRdist pipeline was used in a later analysis to assign CDR3 sequences and most-parsimonious VDJ recombination scenarios. In a later analysis, each TCR beta chain was defined by its CDR3 amino acid sequence together with its V-gene family, and reads without a unique V-gene family were excluded. A later analysis removed roughly 590 highly shared, low-generation-probability nucleotide sequences to deal with suspected cross-contamination and a sequencing artifact. In a later analysis, a clonal expansion index was calculated for each public chain from normalized within-repertoire ranks of inferred template counts. Generation probabilities in a later analysis came from a VDJ recombination model fitted to out-of-frame rearrangements, and those results were checked against IGoR. In a later analysis, TCR-TCR, TCR-HLA and TCR-CMV co-occurrence was scored with hypergeometric tests, and a repertoire-size bias correction was applied to TCR pairs. False discovery rates were estimated in a later analysis by permuting HLA or CMV assignments 20 times. In a later analysis, co-occurring TCRs were grouped using DBSCAN, and TCRdist sequence similarity was added for clustering within HLA-allele-positive subsets. Repertoires with fewer than 30,000 or more than 120,000 public chains, plus five repertoires with anomalous nucleotide sharing, were excluded from co-occurrence clustering. This is the immuneACCESS table as TCRdb keeps it, with only in-frame sequences that have V and J called. A part of the clones is gone; compared with another copy, unresolved V genes explain less than half, and the rest is unexplained. The V and J calls and the clone size are those of that table, but D and trimming were determined from the DNA. In this sample the table shows some 81,000 clones, around 70% of which occur a single time. The top ten clones comprise over 8.5% of the sample.

Results the study describes overall, beyond this receptor: Most CMV-associated TCR beta chains appeared to be HLA-restricted in a later analysis, and the HLA associations seemed to be driven largely by CMV exposure. When HLA alleles, especially DR and DQ, strongly co-occurred, TCR associations were difficult to assign to individual alleles. A later genetic analysis reported fewer N-insertions in productive TCRs among donors in an Asian-associated ancestry cluster than the approximately 700-donor mean. Seventeen rarely observed V segments, including chromosome 9 orphons, were excluded from the earlier analysis of about 500 of the donors because counts were too low. Because HLA typing was unavailable for some donors at each locus, only the typed subset was used in association tests. In vitro tests confirmed that a few of the cytomegalovirus-associated TCR beta chains recognize cytomegalovirus antigens. Cytomegalovirus status was reported to be diagnosed by the classifier with high specificity and sensitivity in both the original and validation cohorts. Only TCR beta chains were sequenced in this cohort, and the absence of alpha or paired-chain data limited detectable features. A further reported finding was that TCR beta sequences accurately predicted the HLA-A and HLA-B alleles for most subjects in the first cohort. According to the authors, the approach could potentially be generalized to other disease states and immunological phenotypes. The only immune exposure information available for the cohort was CMV serostatus. In the study, around 150 TCR beta chains were listed as associated with cytomegalovirus. Correlated functional status among segregating V segments might reflect linkage disequilibrium, but an unknown experimental factor could not be ruled out. A later analysis found that HLA-associated TCR beta chains were more clonally expanded and had lower generation probabilities than equally common non-associated chains. A later analysis found that TCR association rates varied across HLA loci, with DRB1 alleles showing the most associated TCRs and HLA-C alleles the fewest. Some IMGT-functional V segments, including TRBV6-2 and TRBV6-3, could not be told apart with the 87-base-pair reads, so those segments were excluded. Presence/absence analyses assumed roughly uniform sequencing depth across donors, an assumption that may not hold. A later analysis associated 15,000 to 20,000 TCR beta sequences with specific HLA alleles at a false discovery rate of 0.05. A later analysis reported that several top co-occurrence clusters appeared linked to parvovirus B19, influenza, CMV and Epstein-Barr virus. In an earlier analysis of more than 450 of the donors, most TCR beta V segments were observed in productive rearrangements about 87% or about 30% of the time, broadly matching IMGT annotations. A group of highly shared sequence variants was considered likely to be a technical artifact of the sequencing pipeline. In a later genetic analysis, a missense DCLRE1C variant was associated with V-gene and J-gene trimming of TCR beta chains, and the association was replicated in an independent cohort. Most TCR sequences were observed very rarely across donors, whereas some public TCRs were present in many individuals.

The CDR3 spans 14 residues, from the cysteine through the phenylalanine. Of all the DNA, just the CDR3 is kept, 42 bases in frame from base 1. V drops 3 bases and J drops 2 bases, leaving 12 bases in between. The germline V gene sets CDR1 to SGHRS and CDR2 to YFSETQ. This TCR was recovered from a woman in her thirties or forties in good health and CMV-seropositive. Sequencing was done on a sample of PBMCs. In this chain, TRBV5-1 is recombined with TRBJ2-7, and possibly TRBD2, on 5 matching bases. The CDR3 reads as follows: CASSSEAETYEQYF. At the DNA level, the sequence is TGCGCCAGCAGCTCCGAAGCGGAAACCTACGAGCAGTACTTC.